The following is a T cell receptor beta chain sequence with its context. This receptor's antigen is unknown. It has no much larger one-base neighbor in the sample; base qualities were not kept. TCRbeta CDR3 regions were amplified from genomic DNA by means of the immunoSEQ Assay, a bias-controlled multiplex PCR. The published analysis was carried out like this. The number of nucleated cells in each sample was estimated from the amplification of reference gene primers within the assay. Sequence reads were collapsed and filtered to measure the absolute abundance of every unique TCRbeta CDR3 rearrangement. For each sample, productive Simpson clonality was calculated as the square root of Simpson's diversity index across productive rearrangements. The source is immuneACCESS, and TCRdb retained only in-frame sequences with V and J called. Part of the clones is not carried over; for the studies checked, unresolved V genes explain less than half of this, and the remainder is unexplained. The V and J calls and clone size were taken over from that table, and D and trimming were inferred from the DNA. Recorded for this sample are 190,000 or so clones; 70% to 90% of them occurred a single time. Around 0.76% of the sample comes from the top ten.

The data stem from a study of blood T cell repertoires in COVID-19 (dated by TCRdb to the early 2020s). As for the study more broadly: The collaborator samples originated in the United States, Italy and Spain and spanned the acute and convalescent phases of COVID-19. The material from the prospective study consisted of cDNA or gDNA derived from T cells, B-cell-depleted T cells, or PBMCs. Deeply sampled blood TCRbeta repertoires from subjects exposed to, actively infected with, or recovered from COVID-19 were included in the dataset. Samples were obtained from the ongoing ImmuneRACE study (first 160 participants) and from 1,200 or so subjects provided by 6 global collaborators. The repertoires were released in a freely available public database intended as a resource for research on the immune response to SARS-CoV-2. Where available, HLA class I and class II types were taken from metadata supplied by the sample provider and were not determined by assay-based typing. Sample metadata almost always included a de-identified subject ID, COVID-19 status, age in years and sex. The study at large found these results: How much clinical and demographic metadata was included differed by source and by participant, and the metadata was provided uncurated.

The cysteine opens and the phenylalanine closes a CDR3 of 14 amino acids. The only DNA kept is the CDR3, 42 bases in frame from the first base. Between the V and J ends, shortened by 2 bases and 6 bases respectively, the junction contains 14 bases. Looking up the germline V gene (reference sequence) yields CDR1 SGHNT and CDR2 YYREEE. Collaborating institutions collected whole blood in K2EDTA tubes following their own protocols. For TCRbeta analysis, collaborators shipped samples in one of three forms: frozen whole blood, isolated PBMCs, or DNA extracted from either of those sample types. This sequence uses TRBV5-4 and TRBJ1-1, and possibly TRBD1, on 6 matching bases. This TCR came from a woman aged 70 to 79 with acute or convalescent COVID-19. The source material was peripheral blood. The DNA sequence follows: TGTGCCAGCAGCTTTAGACAGGTACCTTCTGAAGCTTTCTTT. Translated, it reads CASSFRQVPSEAFF.